This entry concerns a single T cell receptor beta chain. This sample stems from a study of control samples from healthy donors and cancer patients. This CDR3 is built from 15 residues. CDR1 and CDR2 (germline): LNHDA, SQIVND (reference sequence). Trimming pared 5 bases from V and 7 bases from J, leaving 17 bases between. Profiled with immunoSEQ multiplex PCR; TCRdb holds only in-frame clones, not every one. The table records almost 90,000 clones, about 85% of them present only once. The chain uses TRBV19 and TRBJ1-4; D gene ambiguous. The sample taken for sequencing was blood. The origin of this receptor is a middle-aged woman in good health. CDR3: CASSLRPVTAEKLFF. CDR3 DNA: TGTGCCAGTAGTCTACGACCTGTTACGGCTGAAAAACTGTTTTTT.